This TCR beta chain was sequenced in a study of blood T cell repertoires in COVID-19. The overall study: Collection of acute and convalescent COVID-19 samples took place in the United States, Italy and Spain.

The CDR3 is 14 residues long. Germline V lookup: CDR1 SGHDT, CDR2 YYEEEE. Deletions cut 3 bases from V and 8 bases from J, with 14 bases between. Authors' processing steps: Scientists estimated how many nucleated cells there were by amplifying reference gene primers. Sequencing used immunoSEQ multiplex PCR; TCRdb keeps in-frame clones, though not all of them. The D gene and trimming were derived from the DNA, and the V and J assignments and clone size from that table. The table records approximately 250,000 clones, around 84% of them present only once. The TCR sequence derives from a man under 40 with acute COVID-19. Sample: PBMCs or T cells enriched from blood (not recorded which). The chain has TRBV5-6 and TRBJ1-4, with D perhaps TRBD1 (6 bases). The CDR3 DNA reads as TGTGCCAGCAGCTCCACAGGGAAAACCGAAAAACTGTTTTTT. Residues: CASSSTGKTEKLFF.